The clone carrying this T cell receptor (beta chain) was seen a few times. CDR1 and CDR2 from the germline V gene are SGHRS and YFSETQ. The CDR3 runs to 14 residues. V was pared by 1 base and J by 5 bases, with 9 bases between. The entry originates in a study of identical twins. One entry per CDR3 protein results from TCRdb running MiXCR on the 5' RACE reads. The sample holds around 480,000 distinct CDR3 sequences, 13% to 15% seen once. These same data were also listed under a study on yellow fever vaccine responses in identical twins.

The sequence derives from a woman under 30 in good health. Specimen: CD4+ T cells sorted from blood. The rearrangement joins TRBV5-1 to TRBJ2-2; perhaps TRBD2 as D (5 bases). CDR3 DNA: TGCGCCAGCAGCTTGTTCGGGGAAACCGGGGAGCTGTTTTTT. Its protein is CASSLFGETGELFF. Together with reference TRBV5-1 and TRBJ2-2, the CDR3 gives the full variable domain: KAGVTQTPRYLIKTRGQQVTLSCSPISGHRSVSWYQQTPGQGLQFLFEYFSETQRNKGNFPGRFSGRQFSNSRSEMNVSTLELGDSALYLCASSLFGETGELFFGEGSRLTVL.